Listed here is a single TCR beta chain. CDR1 and CDR2 (germline): SNHLY, FYNNEI. V lost 6 bases, J lost 6 bases, and 11 bases stayed unmatched. This CDR3 spans 15 amino acids. A 1 in 200,000 to 1 in 1 million T cell depth was the sequencing target. This table comes from immunoSEQ multiplex PCR, and its TCRdb copy is limited to in-frame clones, with some not included. This sample carries fewer than 400,000 clones, 60% to 80% of them seen once, and the ten largest clones take just under 6.5%. The record originates from a study of cytotoxic CD8 clonotypes in ibrutinib-treated CLL. Study as a whole: Sequencing produced an average of around 250,000 productive templates and 85,000 to 100,000 productive rearrangements per sample.

Sequencing used PBMCs, obtained after 36 months of ibrutinib treatment. This TCR derives from a human donor with chronic lymphocytic leukemia. The chain couples TRBV2 to TRBJ1-2, with 9 bases fitting TRBD1. The CDR3 spells CASRDPGQGRDGYTF. The CDR3 DNA is TGTGCCAGCAGAGACCCGGGACAGGGAAGAGATGGCTACACCTTC.